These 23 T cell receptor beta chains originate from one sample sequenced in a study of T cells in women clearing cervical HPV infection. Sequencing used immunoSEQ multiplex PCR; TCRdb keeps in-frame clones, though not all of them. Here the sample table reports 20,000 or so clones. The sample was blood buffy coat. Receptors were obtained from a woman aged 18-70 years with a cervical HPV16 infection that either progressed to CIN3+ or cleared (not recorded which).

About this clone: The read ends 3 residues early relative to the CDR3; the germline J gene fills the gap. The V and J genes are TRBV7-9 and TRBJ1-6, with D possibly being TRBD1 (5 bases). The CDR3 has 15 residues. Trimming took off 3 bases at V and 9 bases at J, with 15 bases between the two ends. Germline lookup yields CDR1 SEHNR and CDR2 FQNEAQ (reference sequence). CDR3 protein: CASSLIGPQGSPLHF. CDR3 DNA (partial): TGTGCCAGCAGCTTGATTGGGCCCCAGGGTTCACCC. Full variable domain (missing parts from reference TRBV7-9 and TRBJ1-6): DTGVSQNPRHKITKRGQNVTFRCDPISEHNRLYWYRQTLGQGPEFLTYFQNEAQLEKSRLLSDRFSAERPKGSFSTLEIQRTEQGDSAMYLCASSLIGPQGSPLHFGNGTRLTVT.

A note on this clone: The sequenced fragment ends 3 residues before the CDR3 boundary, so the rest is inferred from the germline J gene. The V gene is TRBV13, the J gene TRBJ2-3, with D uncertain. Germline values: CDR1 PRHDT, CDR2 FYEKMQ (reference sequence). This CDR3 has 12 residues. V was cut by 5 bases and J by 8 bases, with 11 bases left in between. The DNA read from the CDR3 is TGTGCCAGCAGCCCATCCGGCGGTACG. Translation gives CASSPSGGT. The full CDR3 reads CASSPSGGTQYF.

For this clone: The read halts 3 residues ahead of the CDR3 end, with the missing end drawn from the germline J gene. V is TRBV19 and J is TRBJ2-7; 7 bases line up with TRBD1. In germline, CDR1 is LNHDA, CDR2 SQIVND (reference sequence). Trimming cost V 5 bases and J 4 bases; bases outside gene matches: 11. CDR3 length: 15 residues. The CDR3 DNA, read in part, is TGTGCCAGTAGTTTCGACAGGGAAAGGGGATACGAG. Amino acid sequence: CASSFDRERGYE. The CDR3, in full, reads CASSFDRERGYEQYF.

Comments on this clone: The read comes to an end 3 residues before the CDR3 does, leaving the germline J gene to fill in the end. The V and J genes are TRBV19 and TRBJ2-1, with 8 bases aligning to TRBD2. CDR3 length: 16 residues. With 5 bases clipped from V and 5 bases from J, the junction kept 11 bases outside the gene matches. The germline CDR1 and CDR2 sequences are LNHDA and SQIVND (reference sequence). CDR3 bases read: TGTGCCAGTAGTGTGATAGCGGGAAACCGGGACAATGAG. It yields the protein CASSVIAGNRDNE. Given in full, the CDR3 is CASSVIAGNRDNEQFF.

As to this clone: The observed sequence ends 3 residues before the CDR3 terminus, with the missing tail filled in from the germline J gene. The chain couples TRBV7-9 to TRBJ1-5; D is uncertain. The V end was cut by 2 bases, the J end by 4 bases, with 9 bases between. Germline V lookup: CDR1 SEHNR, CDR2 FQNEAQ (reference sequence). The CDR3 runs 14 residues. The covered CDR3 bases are TGTGCCAGCAGCTTATCCGCGCGTAATCAGCCC. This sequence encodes CASSLSARNQP. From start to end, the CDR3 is CASSLSARNQPQHF.

The chain's CDR3 is CASSEFNYLTYEQYF. The covered CDR3 bases are TGCGCCAGCAGTGAGTTTAACTACCTAACCTACGAG. The chain is built from TRBV10-2 and TRBJ2-7; D not resolved. The CDR3 end falls 3 residues outside the read, so it is completed with the germline J gene. This CDR3 comprises 15 residues. The V and J ends lost 1 base and 2 bases respectively, with 12 bases between them. Germline V gene data show CDR1 as WSHSY and CDR2 as SAAADI.

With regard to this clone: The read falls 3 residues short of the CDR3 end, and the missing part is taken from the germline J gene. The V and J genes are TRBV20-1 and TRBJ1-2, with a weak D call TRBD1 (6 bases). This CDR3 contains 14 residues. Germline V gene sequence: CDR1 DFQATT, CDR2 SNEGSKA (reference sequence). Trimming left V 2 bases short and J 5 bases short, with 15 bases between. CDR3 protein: CSARTQGRSYGYTF. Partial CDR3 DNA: TGCAGTGCTAGAACCCAGGGGAGGTCGTATGGC.

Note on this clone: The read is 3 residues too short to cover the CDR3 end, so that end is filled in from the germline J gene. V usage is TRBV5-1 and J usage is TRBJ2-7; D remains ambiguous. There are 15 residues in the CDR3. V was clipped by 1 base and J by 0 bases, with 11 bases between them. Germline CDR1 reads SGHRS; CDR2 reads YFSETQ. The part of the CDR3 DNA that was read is TGCGCCAGCAGCTTGTCCCCAGGCAACTCCTACGAG. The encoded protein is CASSLSPGNSYE. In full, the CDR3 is CASSLSPGNSYEQYF.

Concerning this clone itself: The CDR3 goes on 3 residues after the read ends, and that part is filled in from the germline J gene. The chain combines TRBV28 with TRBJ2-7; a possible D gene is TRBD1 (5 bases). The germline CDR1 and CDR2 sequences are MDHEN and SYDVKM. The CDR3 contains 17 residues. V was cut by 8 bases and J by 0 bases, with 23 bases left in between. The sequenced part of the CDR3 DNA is TGTGCCAGCTCGTCCTGGAACCTGGACACCAGCTCCTACGAG. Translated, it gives CASSSWNLDTSSYE. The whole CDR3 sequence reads CASSSWNLDTSSYEQYF.

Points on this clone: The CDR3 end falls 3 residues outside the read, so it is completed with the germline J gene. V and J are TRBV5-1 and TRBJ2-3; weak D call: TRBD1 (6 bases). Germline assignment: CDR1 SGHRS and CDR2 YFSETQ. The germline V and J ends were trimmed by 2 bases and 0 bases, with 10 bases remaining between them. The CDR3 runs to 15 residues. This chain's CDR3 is CASSLQGSSTDTQYF. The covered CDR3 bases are TGCGCCAGCAGCTTACAGGGCTCTAGCACAGATACG.

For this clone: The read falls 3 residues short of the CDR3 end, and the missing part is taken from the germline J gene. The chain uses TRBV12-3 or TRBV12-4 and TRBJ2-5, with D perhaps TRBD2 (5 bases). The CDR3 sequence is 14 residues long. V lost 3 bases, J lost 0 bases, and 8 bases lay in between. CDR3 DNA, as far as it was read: TGTGCCAGCAGTTTCACGGGGTACCAAGAGACC. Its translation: CASSFTGYQET. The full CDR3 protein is CASSFTGYQETQYF.

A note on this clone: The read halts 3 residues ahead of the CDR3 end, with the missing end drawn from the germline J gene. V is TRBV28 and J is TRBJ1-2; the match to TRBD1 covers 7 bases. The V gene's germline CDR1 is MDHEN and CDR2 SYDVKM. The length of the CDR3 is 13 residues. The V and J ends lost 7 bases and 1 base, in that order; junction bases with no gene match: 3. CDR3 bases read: TGTGCCAGCAAACCAGGGGGTAACTATGGC. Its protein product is CASKPGGNYG. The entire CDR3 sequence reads CASKPGGNYGYTF.

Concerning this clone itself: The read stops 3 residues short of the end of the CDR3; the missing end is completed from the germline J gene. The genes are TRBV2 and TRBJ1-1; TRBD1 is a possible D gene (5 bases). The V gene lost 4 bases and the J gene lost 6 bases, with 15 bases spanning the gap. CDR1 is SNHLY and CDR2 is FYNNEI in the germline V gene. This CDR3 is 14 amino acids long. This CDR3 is CASSVIMGGAEAFF. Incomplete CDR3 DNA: TGTGCCAGCAGTGTCATAATGGGGGGGGCTGAA.

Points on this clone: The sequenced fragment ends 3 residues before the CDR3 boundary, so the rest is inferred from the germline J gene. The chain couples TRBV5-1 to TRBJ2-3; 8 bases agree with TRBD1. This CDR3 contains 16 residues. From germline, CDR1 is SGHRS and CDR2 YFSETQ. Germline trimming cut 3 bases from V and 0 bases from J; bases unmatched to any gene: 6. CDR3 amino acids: CASSSPQGASTDTQYF. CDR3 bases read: TGCGCCAGCAGCTCCCCCCAGGGGGCTAGCACAGATACG.

The CDR3 sequence is CASRFLSRSYNEQFF. CDR3 DNA (partial): TGTGCCAGCAGGTTCCTCTCGAGGTCCTACAATGAG. This chain joins TRBV5-4 and TRBJ2-1; D is undetermined. Coverage ceases 3 residues before the CDR3 finishes, and the germline J gene fills in the end. CDR1 and CDR2 from the germline V gene are SGHNT and YYREEE (reference sequence). V lost 5 bases and J 1 base, leaving 13 bases between the germline ends. The CDR3 runs 15 residues.

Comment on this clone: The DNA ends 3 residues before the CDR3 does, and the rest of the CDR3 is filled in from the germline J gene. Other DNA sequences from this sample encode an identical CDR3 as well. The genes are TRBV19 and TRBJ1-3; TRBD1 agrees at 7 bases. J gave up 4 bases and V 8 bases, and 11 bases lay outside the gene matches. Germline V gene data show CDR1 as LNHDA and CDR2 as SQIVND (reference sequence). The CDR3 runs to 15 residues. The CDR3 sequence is CASAREGAEGNTIYF. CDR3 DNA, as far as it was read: TGTGCCAGTGCCCGGGAGGGGGCGGAAGGAAACACC.

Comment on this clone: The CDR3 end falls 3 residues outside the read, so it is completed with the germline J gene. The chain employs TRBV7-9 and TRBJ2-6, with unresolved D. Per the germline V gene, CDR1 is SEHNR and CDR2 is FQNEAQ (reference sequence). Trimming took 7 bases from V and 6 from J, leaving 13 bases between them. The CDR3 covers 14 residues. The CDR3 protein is CASTPRGEANVLTF. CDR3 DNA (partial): TGTGCCAGCACCCCTAGAGGAGAGGCCAACGTC.

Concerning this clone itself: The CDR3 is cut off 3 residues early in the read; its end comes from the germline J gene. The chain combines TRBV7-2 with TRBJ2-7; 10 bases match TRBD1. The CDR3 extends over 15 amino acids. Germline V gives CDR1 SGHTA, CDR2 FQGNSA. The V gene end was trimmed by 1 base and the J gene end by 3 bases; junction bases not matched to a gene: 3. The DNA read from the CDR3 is TGTGCCAGCAGCTTAGGTTGGACAGGGGGCTACGAG. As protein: CASSLGWTGGYE. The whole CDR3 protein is CASSLGWTGGYEQYF.

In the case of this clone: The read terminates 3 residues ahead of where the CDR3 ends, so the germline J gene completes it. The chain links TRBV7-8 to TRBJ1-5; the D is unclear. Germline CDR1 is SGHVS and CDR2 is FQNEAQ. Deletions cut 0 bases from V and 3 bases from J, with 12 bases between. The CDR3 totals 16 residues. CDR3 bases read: TGTGCCAGCAGCTTAGCGCGCGTCATGGTCAATCAGCCC. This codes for CASSLARVMVNQP. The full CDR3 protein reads CASSLARVMVNQPQHF.

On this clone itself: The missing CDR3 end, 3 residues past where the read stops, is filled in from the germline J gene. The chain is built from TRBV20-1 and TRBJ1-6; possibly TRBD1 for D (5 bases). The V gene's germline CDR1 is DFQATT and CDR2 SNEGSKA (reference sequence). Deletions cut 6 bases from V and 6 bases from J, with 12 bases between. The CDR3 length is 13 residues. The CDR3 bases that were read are TGCAGTGCCTTAGCCAGGGCTAATTCACCC. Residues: CSALARANSP. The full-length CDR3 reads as CSALARANSPLHF.

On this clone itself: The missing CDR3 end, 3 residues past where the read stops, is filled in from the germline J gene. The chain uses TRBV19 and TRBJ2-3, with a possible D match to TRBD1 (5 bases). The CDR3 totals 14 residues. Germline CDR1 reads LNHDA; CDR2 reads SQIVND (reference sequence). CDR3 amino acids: CASSPRQNQETQYF. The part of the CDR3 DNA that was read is TGTGCCAGTAGTCCCCGACAGAACCAAGAGACG.

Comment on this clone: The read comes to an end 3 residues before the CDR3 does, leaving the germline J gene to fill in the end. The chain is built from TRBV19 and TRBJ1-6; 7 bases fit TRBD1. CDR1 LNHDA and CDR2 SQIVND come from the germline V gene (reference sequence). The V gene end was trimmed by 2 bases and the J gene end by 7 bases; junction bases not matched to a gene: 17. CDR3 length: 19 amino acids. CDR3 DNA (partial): TGTGCCAGTAGTATAACCCCAATCCGACAGGGAACGTTGAATTCACCC. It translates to CASSITPIRQGTLNSP. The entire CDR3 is CASSITPIRQGTLNSPLHF.

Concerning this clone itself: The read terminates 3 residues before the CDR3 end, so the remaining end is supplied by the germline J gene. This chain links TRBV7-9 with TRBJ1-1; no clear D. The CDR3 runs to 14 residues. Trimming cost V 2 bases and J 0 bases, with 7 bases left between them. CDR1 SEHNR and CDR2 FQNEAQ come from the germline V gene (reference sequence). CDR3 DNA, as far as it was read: TGTGCCAGCAGCTTACAAGGGTTGAACACTGAA. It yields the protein CASSLQGLNTE. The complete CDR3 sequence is CASSLQGLNTEAFF. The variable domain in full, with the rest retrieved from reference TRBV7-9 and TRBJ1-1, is DTGVSQNPRHKITKRGQNVTFRCDPISEHNRLYWYRQTLGQGPEFLTYFQNEAQLEKSRLLSDRFSAERPKGSFSTLEIQRTEQGDSAMYLCASSLQGLNTEAFFGQGTRLTVV.